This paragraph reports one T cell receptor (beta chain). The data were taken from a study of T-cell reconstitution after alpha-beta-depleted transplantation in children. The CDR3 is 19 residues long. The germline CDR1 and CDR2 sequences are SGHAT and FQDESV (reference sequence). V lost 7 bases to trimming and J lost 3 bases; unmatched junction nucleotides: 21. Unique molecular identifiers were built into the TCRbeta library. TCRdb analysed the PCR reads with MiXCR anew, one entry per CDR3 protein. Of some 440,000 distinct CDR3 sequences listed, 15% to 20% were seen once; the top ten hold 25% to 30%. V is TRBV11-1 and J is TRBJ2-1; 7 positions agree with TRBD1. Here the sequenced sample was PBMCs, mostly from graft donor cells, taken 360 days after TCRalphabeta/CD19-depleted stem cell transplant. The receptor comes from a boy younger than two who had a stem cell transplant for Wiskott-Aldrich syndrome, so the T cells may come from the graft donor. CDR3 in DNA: TGTGCCAGCAACCCGTTCTCCAGATCGACAGGGAAAAACTACAATGAGCAGTTCTTC. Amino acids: CASNPFSRSTGKNYNEQFF.